A selection of T cell receptor beta chains follows, all from one sample in a study of immune cell composition in non-small cell lung cancer. Sequencing was performed with immunoSEQ multiplex PCR; in TCRdb, only in-frame clones are kept and a portion is missing. The table records approximately 6,800 clones, 75% to 80% of them present only once. The sample consisted of non-adjacent lung tissue. Receptors were obtained from a human donor with non-small cell lung cancer. Both conserved end residues are part of each CDR3. The order of the fields is CDR3 DNA, CDR3 protein, V gene, J gene, D gene, clone size. The D gene is left open where the match is weak. Not all rows give a size; the values are once, few, many and, for expanded clones, a class.

TGCGCCAGCGGTCCGAGTGAGCAGTTCTTC	CASGPSEQFF	TRBV23-1	TRBJ2-1	.	.
TGTGCCAGCAGTGAAGCGAACCCGGGACAGGGGTACAATGAGCAGTTCTTC	CASSEANPGQGYNEQFF	TRBV6-1	TRBJ2-1	TRBD1	.
TGTGCCAGTAGTTGGGGCATGAACACTGAAGCTTTCTTT	CASSWGMNTEAFF	TRBV19	TRBJ1-1	.	.
TGTGCCAGCTCATCGGGGTCTGGGGCCAACGTCCTGACTTTC	CASSSGSGANVLTF	TRBV18	TRBJ2-6	.	.
TGTGCCAGCACCGGGGACAGGGGGAGGAATGGCTACACCTTC	CASTGDRGRNGYTF	TRBV27	TRBJ1-2	TRBD1	.
TGTGCCTGGAGTGGACTAGCGGGGGATGTCGAGCAGTACTTC	CAWSGLAGDVEQYF	TRBV30	TRBJ2-7	TRBD2	.
TGCGCCAGCAGCCTTCAGACAGAAGTCTTGTACGAGCAGTACTTC	CASSLQTEVLYEQYF	TRBV4-1	TRBJ2-7	.	.
TGTGCCAGTAGGCTACAGGGGGTTGACATTCAGTACTTC	CASRLQGVDIQYF	TRBV19	TRBJ2-4	TRBD1	.
TGTGCCAGCAGCTTAGAGGGGGATCAGCCCCAGCATTTT	CASSLEGDQPQHF	TRBV7-2	TRBJ1-5	.	.
TGCGCCAGCAGCTTGGGTCAGCCGGACAGAAATTCACCCCTCCACTTT	CASSLGQPDRNSPLHF	TRBV5-1	TRBJ1-6	.	.
TGTGCCAGTAAAGGGGGTCGATTGAGTGATGAGCAGTTCTTC	CASKGGRLSDEQFF	TRBV19	TRBJ2-1	.	few
TGTGCCAGCAGGAAGACTAGCCTGGGGGAGACCCAGTACTTC	CASRKTSLGETQYF	TRBV6-1	TRBJ2-5	TRBD2	.
TGTGCCAGCAGGGACTGGACAGGGGCTGGGACAGATACGCAGTATTTT	CASRDWTGAGTDTQYF	TRBV28	TRBJ2-3	TRBD1	.
TGCGCCAGCAGCGGTACAGGAATCTACGAGCAGTACTTC	CASSGTGIYEQYF	TRBV5-1	TRBJ2-7	.	.
TGTGCCAGCAGCTCGTGGACTAGCAGCAATGAGCAGTTCTTC	CASSSWTSSNEQFF	TRBV7-2	TRBJ2-1	TRBD2	.
TGTGCCAGCAGCGTAGATGGACAGGGGGTCGGCTACACCTTC	CASSVDGQGVGYTF	TRBV9	TRBJ1-2	TRBD1	.
TGTGCCAGCAGCTTGAACAGGGCCAACACTGAAGCTTTCTTT	CASSLNRANTEAFF	TRBV5-7	TRBJ1-1	.	.
TGTGCCAGCAGCTTAGTTATAGCTCGCTCCTACAATGAGCAGTTCTTC	CASSLVIARSYNEQFF	TRBV7-2	TRBJ2-1	.	.
TGTGCCAGTAGTCAAACGGGACTAGCGGGGGTCACCGGGGAGCTGTTTTTT	CASSQTGLAGVTGELFF	TRBV19	TRBJ2-2	TRBD2	.
TGTGCCAGCTCACCAGGGACAGGTTTTCTCGCTGAAGCTTTCTTT	CASSPGTGFLAEAFF	TRBV18	TRBJ1-1	TRBD1	.
TGCGCCAGCAGCCCACAGGGACGAGAGACCCAGTACTTC	CASSPQGRETQYF	TRBV5-1	TRBJ2-5	.	.
TGTGCCAGTAGTATCCCTCGGACTAGCGGGATGGGGAATGAGCAGTTCTTC	CASSIPRTSGMGNEQFF	TRBV19	TRBJ2-1	TRBD2	.
TGTGCCAGCAGTTTTTCCGGGACAGGGGGGTACGAGCAGTACTTC	CASSFSGTGGYEQYF	TRBV6-5	TRBJ2-7	TRBD1	.
TGCAGCGTTGAGGGGGGGGTCCGGTCCGGGGAGCTGTTTTTT	CSVEGGVRSGELFF	TRBV29-1	TRBJ2-2	TRBD2	.